Below are 8 T cell receptor beta chains sequenced from a single sample in a study of blood T cell repertoires in COVID-19. The method was immunoSEQ multiplex PCR; TCRdb's version includes in-frame clones alone and lacks a portion of them. This table has roughly 300,000 clones, more than 70% appearing once. The sample consisted of PBMCs or T cells enriched from blood (not recorded which). These receptors were collected from a woman aged 25 to 45 who had recovered from COVID-19.

V is TRBV6-5 and J is TRBJ2-7; 7 bases match TRBD2. This CDR3 has 14 amino acids. Germline CDR1 reads MNHEY; CDR2 reads SVGAGI. The V gene end was trimmed by 6 bases and the J gene end by 3 bases; junction bases not matched to a gene: 8. CDR3 coding DNA: TGTGCCAGCAGCCCCCGTGGCGGGGGCTACGAGCAGTACTTC. Protein: CASSPRGGGYEQYF.

The chain employs TRBV5-1 and TRBJ1-1; perhaps TRBD1 as D (5 bases). V lost 0 bases to trimming and J lost 0 bases, with 21 bases between them. The CDR3 length is 19 residues. Germline CDR1 reads SGHRS; CDR2 reads YFSETQ. CDR3 nucleotides: TGCGCCAGCAGCTTGGTGGCCGGGGGGACCGTTGATATGAACACTGAAGCTTTCTTT. It is translated as CASSLVAGGTVDMNTEAFF.

The chain has TRBV3-1 (or the pseudogene TRBV3-2) and TRBJ2-1; maybe TRBD1 (5 bases). Germline V gene data show CDR1 as LGHDT and CDR2 as YNNKEL (reference sequence). V was cut by 4 bases and J by 5 bases, with 12 bases left in between. This CDR3 comprises 14 residues. CDR3 sequence: CASSRQRHNNEQFF. CDR3 DNA sequence: TGTGCCAGCAGCCGACAGAGGCACAACAATGAGCAGTTCTTC.

CDR3 loop: CAISEGAGVGYEQYF. The DNA of the CDR3 is TGTGCCATCAGTGAGGGGGCAGGGGTGGGCTACGAGCAGTACTTC. J is TRBJ2-7 and V is TRBV10-3; tentatively, D is TRBD1 (6 bases). Germline assignment: CDR1 ENHRY and CDR2 SYGVKD. Between the trimmed V and J ends, which lost 2 bases and 3 bases, there was a span of 14 bases. The CDR3 covers 15 residues.

In nucleotides, the CDR3 is TGTGCCAGCAGTTCTAGACAGGGCTCCTACGAGCAGTACTTC. Protein sequence: CASSSRQGSYEQYF. The chain has TRBV6-5 and TRBJ2-7, with 7 bases identical to TRBD1. V shed 4 bases, J shed 0 bases, and the junction held 3 bases outside the gene matches. The CDR3 spans 14 residues. Germline V gene lookup returns CDR1 MNHEY and CDR2 SVGAGI.

The V call is TRBV4-3, the J call TRBJ1-5, with D possibly matching TRBD1 (6 bases). The germline V and J ends were trimmed by 0 bases and 4 bases, with 13 bases remaining between them. CDR1 is LGHNA and CDR2 is YSLEER in the germline V gene. This CDR3 is built from 16 residues. The CDR3 is CASSQDRVGGNQPQHF. DNA of the CDR3: TGCGCCAGCAGCCAAGATCGGGTAGGGGGAAATCAGCCCCAGCATTTT.

This chain uses TRBV2 with TRBJ1-5; no reliable D call. Germline CDR1 reads SNHLY; CDR2 reads FYNNEI. The V and J ends lost 6 bases and 0 bases respectively, with 12 bases between them. This CDR3 comprises 15 residues. The CDR3 is CASRSSPYSNQPQHF. CDR3 nucleotides: TGTGCCAGCAGGAGTAGTCCCTATAGCAATCAGCCCCAGCATTTT.

The genes are TRBV30 and TRBJ1-2, with D perhaps matching TRBD1 (5 bases). This CDR3 has 13 amino acids. Germline CDR1 GTSNPN, CDR2 SVGIG (reference sequence). Trimming left V 2 bases short and J 2 bases short, with 9 bases between. Written as DNA, the CDR3 is TGTGCCTGGAGTCCAGGGTCGAACTATGGCTACACCTTC. Protein product: CAWSPGSNYGYTF.